The 28 T cell receptor beta chains reported below all come from one sample, sequenced in a study of control samples from healthy donors and cancer patients (TCRdb year 2020). The method behind the library was the immunoSEQ multiplex PCR assay. The source is immuneACCESS, and TCRdb retained only in-frame sequences with V and J called. Part of the clones is not carried over; for the studies checked, unresolved V genes explain less than half of this, and the remainder is unexplained. The sample data list under 15,000 clones, and 88% of these were observed just once. 2.5% to 3% of the sample is in the top ten clones. Sequenced material: formalin-fixed, paraffin-embedded tissue. The receptor set was obtained from a male donor with melanoma.

This rearrangement joins TRBV29-1 to TRBJ2-6; TRBD2 matches at 10 bases. Germline CDR1 and CDR2: SQVTM and ANQGSEA. The CDR3 totals 17 residues. V was clipped by 2 bases and J by 0 bases; unmatched bases: 4. CDR3 in amino acids: CSVEKAGGDSGANVLTF. The CDR3 bases are TGCAGCGTTGAAAAAGCGGGAGGGGACTCTGGGGCCAACGTCCTGACTTTC.

The chain employs TRBV5-6 and TRBJ2-2; no firm D call. In germline, CDR1 is SGHDT, CDR2 YYEEEE. This CDR3 spans 15 amino acids. Trimming shortened V by 2 bases and J by 5 bases, and 13 bases separated the two germline ends. The CDR3 loop reads CASSLRAALTGELFF. The CDR3 coding sequence is TGTGCCAGCAGCTTAAGGGCAGCCCTTACCGGGGAGCTGTTTTTT. The complete variable domain, with remaining parts taken from reference TRBV5-6 and TRBJ2-2, reads DAGVTQSPTHLIKTRGQQVTLRCSPKSGHDTVSWYQQALGQGPQFIFQYYEEEERQRGNFPDRFSGHQFPNYSSELNVNALLLGDSALYLCASSLRAALTGELFFGEGSRLTVL.

This rearrangement joins TRBV7-9 to TRBJ2-7; 8 bases are a match to TRBD2. The CDR3 is 15 amino acids. Germline V gene lookup returns CDR1 SEHNR and CDR2 FQNEAQ (reference sequence). The J segment lost 6 bases and the V segment lost 4 bases, leaving 11 bases of the junction unmatched. This CDR3 reads CASSSTEAGASEQYV. The CDR3 bases are TGTGCCAGCAGCTCAACGGAAGCGGGAGCTAGCGAGCAGTACGTC.

The V call is TRBV6-4, the J call TRBJ1-3, with D unresolved. CDR1 is MRHNA and CDR2 is SNTAGT in the germline V gene. The V and J ends lost 9 bases and 0 bases respectively, with 18 bases between them. The CDR3 is made up of 16 amino acids. CDR3 in DNA: TGTGCCAGTGGGTCCACCGACCCGAGCTCTGGAAACACCATATATTTT. Encoded protein: CASGSTDPSSGNTIYF.

The chain couples TRBV18 to TRBJ2-7, with TRBD1 matching 7 bases. The CDR3 runs 14 residues. V shed 1 base and J 2 bases; nucleotides not matched to a gene: 2. Per germline, CDR1 KGHSH and CDR2 LQKENI. The CDR3 is CASSPRQGTYEQYV. The CDR3, as DNA: TGTGCCAGCTCACCACGACAGGGCACCTACGAGCAGTACGTC.

This chain uses TRBV2 with TRBJ2-1; 9 positions match TRBD2. Losses at the gene ends were 6 bases for V and 8 bases for J; bases not matched to a gene: 11. This CDR3 comprises 15 residues. Per germline, CDR1 SNHLY and CDR2 FYNNEI. In nucleotides, the CDR3 is TGTGCCAGCAGGACCCCTAGCGGGACCTCCCATGAGCAGTTCTTC. Translated: CASRTPSGTSHEQFF.

This chain connects TRBV5-1 to TRBJ2-3; no clear D gene. Germline CDR1 SGHRS, CDR2 YFSETQ. The V and J ends lost 2 bases and 2 bases respectively, with 21 bases between them. The CDR3 is 18 amino acids. Written as DNA, the CDR3 is TGCGCCAGCAGCTTAGGGAAGAGATCACCAACTCACACAGATACGCAGTATTTT. Its protein product is CASSLGKRSPTHTDTQYF.

This clone has more than one count but fewer than ten. The genes are TRBV5-1 and TRBJ1-1, with D possibly being TRBD1 (5 bases). The CDR3 has 14 amino acids. Deletions cut 0 bases from V and 1 base from J, with 7 bases between. In germline, CDR1 is SGHRS, CDR2 YFSETQ. The CDR3 region has the DNA TGCGCCAGCAGCTTGGAGGGGCCGAACACTGAAGCTTTCTTT. It translates to CASSLEGPNTEAFF.

V gene TRBV29-1 combines with J gene TRBJ2-1; 12 bases are a match to TRBD2. V lost 7 bases and J lost 7; bases outside the gene matches: 14. The CDR3 is 16 amino acids. The germline V gene encodes CDR1 SQVTM and CDR2 ANQGSEA. CDR3 bases: TGCAGCGCCGCAAAGGGTACACTAGCGGGAGGTAATGAGCAGTTCTTC. Protein: CSAAKGTLAGGNEQFF.

V and J are TRBV5-6 and TRBJ2-7; 8 bases align to TRBD1. The CDR3 has 14 amino acids. Germline loops: CDR1 SGHDT, CDR2 YYEEEE. V shed 0 bases and J 9 bases; nucleotides not matched to a gene: 8. The CDR3 region is CASSLGSWDRRQYF. The CDR3 nucleotides are TGTGCCAGCAGCTTGGGTTCCTGGGACAGGCGGCAGTACTTC.

The chain couples TRBV19 to TRBJ2-2; 13 nucleotides agree with TRBD2. V dropped 2 bases and J dropped 4; count of bases not matched to a gene: 1. This CDR3 is built from 16 residues. Germline CDR1 is LNHDA and CDR2 is SQIVND (reference sequence). CDR3 DNA sequence: TGTGCCAGTAGTATATGGACTAGCGGGAGCACCGGGGAGCTGTTTTTT. Its protein is CASSIWTSGSTGELFF.

The chain has TRBV7-2 and TRBJ2-1; D may be TRBD2 (6 bases). The CDR3 is 18 amino acids. V was trimmed by 1 base and J by 2 bases, leaving 18 bases between them. CDR1 is SGHTA, CDR2 FQGNSA, per germline. CDR3 sequence (DNA): TGTGCCAGCAGCTTAGAGGCTAGCGTCCACAAAACCTACAATGAGCAGTTCTTC. Amino acids: CASSLEASVHKTYNEQFF. The entire variable domain, with the rest obtained from reference TRBV7-2 and TRBJ2-1, is as follows: GAGVSQSPSNKVTEKGKDVELRCDPISGHTALYWYRQSLGQGLEFLIYFQGNSAPDKSGLPSDRFSAERTGGSVSTLTIQRTQQEDSAVYLCASSLEASVHKTYNEQFFGPGTRLTVL.

The rearrangement links TRBV2 to TRBJ2-4; TRBD1 matches at 8 bases. V shed 6 bases, J shed 7 bases, and the junction held 11 bases outside the gene matches. Per germline, CDR1 SNHLY and CDR2 FYNNEI. This CDR3 has 15 residues. The CDR3 sequence is CASRSSGTGDNIQYF. CDR3 nucleotide sequence: TGTGCCAGCAGATCATCCGGGACAGGAGATAACATTCAGTACTTC.

The chain uses TRBV30 and TRBJ1-2; 12 bases line up with TRBD1. The CDR3 runs 15 residues. In germline, CDR1 is GTSNPN, CDR2 SVGIG (reference sequence). The ends lost 3 bases at V and 6 bases at J; junction bases unmatched: 8. The CDR3 DNA sequence: TGTGCCTGGAGCGATGGGACAGGGGGCAGGGATGGCTACACCTTC. Amino acids: CAWSDGTGGRDGYTF.

The rearrangement uses TRBV5-4 and TRBJ1-1, with a weak D call TRBD1 (6 bases). Germline CDR1 and CDR2: SGHNT and YYREEE (reference sequence). Trimming cost V 4 bases and J 2 bases, with 15 bases left between them. This CDR3 is built from 15 residues. The CDR3 DNA is TGTGCCAGCAGCAAACGGGGGGCGGGCAACACTGAAGCTTTCTTT. This sequence encodes CASSKRGAGNTEAFF.

This chain links TRBV7-8 with TRBJ2-7; weak D call: TRBD1 (6 bases). Germline V gives CDR1 SGHVS, CDR2 FQNEAQ. This CDR3 is built from 17 residues. V was trimmed by 0 bases and J by 2 bases, leaving 17 bases between them. The CDR3 sequence: CASSLAATGTNPYEQYF. In nucleotides, the CDR3 is TGTGCCAGCAGCTTAGCGGCTACCGGGACAAACCCCTACGAGCAGTACTTC. Complete variable domain (other parts from reference TRBV7-8 and TRBJ2-7): GAGVSQSPRYKVAKRGQDVALRCDPISGHVSLFWYQQALGQGPEFLTYFQNEAQLDKSGLPSDRFFAERPEGSVSTLKIQRTQQEDSAVYLCASSLAATGTNPYEQYFGPGTRLTVT.

The chain employs TRBV11-2 and TRBJ2-7, with TRBD2 identical over 10 bases. CDR3 length equals 16 residues. With 5 bases clipped from V and 9 bases from J, the junction kept 16 bases outside the gene matches. Germline V CDR1 and CDR2: SGHAT, FQNNGV. CDR3 sequence: CASSNRVAGGPKAQYF. The DNA of the CDR3 is TGTGCCAGCAGCAACAGGGTAGCGGGAGGCCCTAAAGCGCAGTACTTC.

The chain combines TRBV7-3 with TRBJ2-3; 9 bases are shared with TRBD2. Losses at the gene ends were 4 bases for V and 2 bases for J; bases not matched to a gene: 4. There are 15 residues in the CDR3. The V gene's germline CDR1 is SGHTA and CDR2 FQGTGA. DNA for the CDR3: TGTGCCAGCAGCTCGACTAGCGGCCCCACAGATACGCAGTATTTT. Its protein product is CASSSTSGPTDTQYF.

The chain recombines TRBV9 with TRBJ1-5, with D unresolved. V lost 1 base to trimming and J lost 11 bases, with 13 bases between them. The CDR3 contains 13 residues. Germline lookup yields CDR1 SGDLS and CDR2 YYNGEE. The CDR3 DNA follows: TGTGCCAGCAGCGTAAGGGAGGTTGGGGCCCAGCATTTT. Amino acid sequence: CASSVREVGAQHF.

The chain has TRBV5-1 and TRBJ1-1; the D is unclear. V was trimmed by 4 bases and J by 1 base, leaving 8 bases between them. Looked up from germline, CDR1 is SGHRS and CDR2 is YFSETQ. The CDR3 is 13 residues long. The CDR3 DNA reads TGCGCCAGCAGCGGGATGGAGAACACTGAAGCTTTCTTT. Its protein is CASSGMENTEAFF.

The chain combines TRBV4-3 with TRBJ1-1, with D perhaps matching TRBD1 (5 bases). Germline CDR1 is LGHNA and CDR2 is YSLEER. This CDR3 region has 16 residues. V shed 0 bases and J shed 8 bases, with 19 bases lying between them. The CDR3 DNA is TGCGCCAGCAGCCAAGACCCCGGGACCTTCATATCAGAAGCTTTCTTT. It codes for CASSQDPGTFISEAFF.

This chain joins TRBV5-6 and TRBJ1-2, with D uncertain. The V end was cut by 3 bases, the J end by 5 bases, with 20 bases between. Germline V lookup: CDR1 SGHDT, CDR2 YYEEEE. The CDR3 sequence is 16 residues long. The CDR3 loop reads CASSSSGGLVGYGYTF. The CDR3 DNA reads TGTGCCAGCAGCTCATCGGGAGGCTTGGTTGGGTATGGCTACACCTTC.

Concerning this clone itself: The same CDR3 arises from other DNA sequences in this sample as well. V is TRBV5-5 and J is TRBJ2-3, with 9 bases matching TRBD2. This CDR3 is built from 14 residues. Germline V gene lookup returns CDR1 SGHKS and CDR2 YYEKEE (reference sequence). V shed 6 bases, J shed 5 bases, and the junction held 7 bases outside the gene matches. This chain's CDR3 is CASKKAGGIDTQYF. The CDR3 DNA reads as TGTGCCAGCAAAAAAGCGGGAGGAATAGATACGCAGTATTTT.

The V and J genes are TRBV10-1 and TRBJ2-5, with 12 nucleotides matching TRBD2. The junction had 17 bases not matched to a gene; V was cut back by 8 bases and J by 1 base. The V gene's germline CDR1 is WNHNN and CDR2 SYGVQD (reference sequence). This CDR3 region has 19 residues. CDR3 in amino acids: CASSLTTSGRYLFQETQYF. Written as DNA, the CDR3 is TGCGCCAGCTCCTTAACTACTAGCGGGAGGTACCTATTCCAAGAGACCCAGTACTTC.

The chain joins TRBV4-3 to TRBJ1-5; D remains unclear. The CDR3 contains 15 residues. Germline lookup yields CDR1 LGHNA and CDR2 YSLEER. Trimming took off 1 base at V and 1 base at J, with 8 bases between the two ends. The CDR3 nucleotides are TGCGCCAGCAGCCAAGCTAGGCTAAGCAATCAGCCCCAGCATTTT. As protein: CASSQARLSNQPQHF.

The chain uses TRBV29-1 and TRBJ1-1; TRBD1 is a possible D gene (5 bases). The CDR3 length is 12 residues. CDR1 and CDR2 (germline): SQVTM, ANQGSEA. V lost 4 bases and J lost 4, with 10 bases in between. The DNA for the CDR3 is TGCAGCGTTGGTCAGGGACTCACTGAAGCTTTCTTT. Protein: CSVGQGLTEAFF. Using reference TRBV29-1 and TRBJ1-1 for the parts outside the CDR3, the full variable domain is SAVISQKPSRDICQRGTSLTIQCQVDSQVTMMFWYRQQPGQSLTLIATANQGSEATYESGFVIDKFPISRPNLTFSTLTVSNMSPEDSSIYLCSVGQGLTEAFFGQGTRLTVV.

The genes are TRBV27 and TRBJ1-2, with 7 bases identical to TRBD1. Germline V lookup: CDR1 MNHEY, CDR2 SMNVEV (reference sequence). This CDR3 region has 16 residues. V dropped 2 bases and J dropped 4; count of bases not matched to a gene: 10. DNA of the CDR3: TGTGCCAGCAGTTTAGAGACAGGGTTAAGGGGCTATGGCTACACCTTC. Its translation: CASSLETGLRGYGYTF.

The V call is TRBV7-9, the J call TRBJ2-2; the D is unclear. V was shortened by 1 base and J by 1 base, with 13 bases between the two germline ends. The CDR3 consists of 17 residues. Germline loops: CDR1 SEHNR, CDR2 FQNEAQ (reference sequence). CDR3 loop: CASSLGTGELNTGELFF. For the CDR3, the DNA is TGTGCCAGCAGCTTAGGAACGGGTGAATTGAACACCGGGGAGCTGTTTTTT.